Listed below are T cell receptor beta chains from one sample, sequenced in a study of beta chain features in type 1 diabetes. The table came from immunoSEQ multiplex PCR; TCRdb's copy has only in-frame clones and leaves some out. The table records 330,000 or so clones, roughly 13% of them present only once. Source material: naive CD4+ T cells from blood. All receptors derive from a woman under 30 with type 1 diabetes. Each CDR3 is given with its conserved first and last residue. The D gene is left open where the match is weak. Clone sizes are given selectively: once, few, many, or a class where the clone is expanded.

d_call j_call clone_size v_call cdr3_aa cdr3_nt
- TRBJ2-1 - TRBV27 CASSWGRSSYNEQFF TGTGCCAGCAGTTGGGGGCGGAGCTCCTACAATGAGCAGTTCTTC
TRBD1 TRBJ2-2 few TRBV5-5 CASSLNDPGGGGELFF TGTGCCAGCAGCTTGAACGACCCAGGGGGCGGCGGGGAGCTGTTTTTT
- TRBJ2-7 few TRBV18 CASSPSFEQYF TGTGCCAGCTCACCATCGTTCGAGCAGTACTTC
- TRBJ2-5 few TRBV25-1 CVPLKEQYF TGTGTGCCCTTGAAGGAGCAGTACTTC
- TRBJ2-7 - TRBV5-1 CASSLARGRQTSYEQYF TGCGCCAGCAGCTTGGCCAGGGGCCGCCAAACCTCCTACGAGCAGTACTTC
TRBD1 TRBJ1-5 once TRBV5-4 CASSTDRGINQPQHF TGTGCCAGCAGCACGGACAGGGGGATCAATCAGCCCCAGCATTTT
TRBD1 TRBJ2-7 - TRBV7-9 CASSLGYRQGCRGEQYF TGTGCCAGCAGCTTAGGCTACCGACAGGGGTGCAGGGGTGAGCAGTACTTC
TRBD2 TRBJ2-1 few TRBV5-1 CASSLELAAYNEQFF TGCGCCAGCAGCTTGGAACTAGCGGCCTACAATGAGCAGTTCTTC
TRBD1 TRBJ2-3 - TRBV19 CASSSWTGATTDTQYF TGTGCCAGTAGTTCCTGGACAGGCGCGACCACAGATACGCAGTATTTT
- TRBJ1-1 few TRBV5-1 CASSSNPGSEAFF TGCGCCAGCAGCTCAAATCCCGGGTCTGAAGCTTTCTTT
- TRBJ2-7 - TRBV28 CASRPPGYEQYF TGTGCCAGCAGGCCCCCGGGCTACGAGCAGTACTTC
TRBD1 TRBJ2-7 - TRBV11-2 CASSLPPGQGSHEQYF TGTGCCAGCAGCTTACCCCCGGGACAGGGGTCCCACGAGCAGTACTTC
- TRBJ2-4 few TRBV7-2 CASSTRRVNIQYF TGTGCCAGCAGTACCCGCCGGGTGAACATTCAGTACTTC
- TRBJ2-7 once TRBV7-8 CASSSVVLQYF TGTGCCAGCAGCTCCGTCGTTTTGCAGTACTTC
TRBD1 TRBJ1-5 - TRBV19 CACGQGSGQPQHF TGTGCCTGCGGACAGGGCTCCGGACAGCCCCAGCATTTT
- TRBJ2-1 few TRBV5-1 CASSLGVGGLYNEQFF TGCGCCAGCAGCTTGGGGGTGGGGGGTCTCTACAATGAGCAGTTCTTC
- TRBJ1-1 - TRBV5-1 CASSFAGDTEAFF TGCGCCAGCAGCTTCGCAGGGGACACTGAAGCTTTCTTT
- TRBJ1-1 few TRBV28 CASSGPRDTNTEAFF TGTGCCAGCAGTGGTCCAAGGGACACCAACACTGAAGCTTTCTTT
TRBD2 TRBJ2-3 few TRBV5-1 CASSRTLAAPDTQYF TGCGCCAGCAGCAGGACTCTAGCGGCCCCAGATACGCAGTATTTT
- TRBJ2-5 - TRBV7-9 CASSPQGTQYF TGTGCCAGCAGCCCCCAGGGGACCCAGTACTTC
- TRBJ1-2 - TRBV20-1 CSARVGGGYTF TGCAGTGCTAGAGTAGGGGGAGGCTACACCTTC
- TRBJ1-1 - TRBV30 CAWKWAPNTEAFF TGTGCCTGGAAGTGGGCACCGAACACTGAAGCTTTCTTT
TRBD1 TRBJ2-7 - TRBV28 CASSRTGYEQYF TGTGCCAGCAGTCGGACAGGGTACGAGCAGTACTTC
- TRBJ1-2 - TRBV7-2 CASSLVVLGRGGYTF TGTGCCAGCAGCTTAGTAGTGTTGGGTCGAGGCGGCTACACCTTC
TRBD2 TRBJ2-1 - TRBV5-1 CASSWTSGGDYNEQFF TGCGCCAGCAGTTGGACTAGCGGGGGGGACTACAATGAGCAGTTCTTC
- TRBJ2-3 - TRBV7-2 CASSPGGSTDTQYF TGTGCCAGCAGCCCCGGGGGTAGCACAGATACGCAGTATTTT
- TRBJ1-2 few TRBV20-1 CTRVDGYTF TGCACCCGAGTGGATGGCTACACCTTC
TRBD1 TRBJ1-3 - TRBV14 CASSRYRGYGNTIYF TGTGCCAGCAGTCGATACAGGGGATACGGAAACACCATATATTTT
TRBD1 TRBJ2-7 few TRBV7-2 CASSYRGYEQYF TGTGCCAGCAGCTACAGGGGGTACGAGCAGTACTTC
TRBD2 TRBJ2-7 - TRBV12-5 CASARLGGISEQYF TGTGCTAGTGCCCGACTCGGGGGGATCAGCGAGCAGTACTTC
- TRBJ2-5 - TRBV5-1 CASSQQTGWGQETQYF TGCGCCAGCAGCCAACAGACAGGTTGGGGCCAAGAGACCCAGTACTTC
TRBD2 TRBJ2-7 - TRBV9 CASSVIGGSYEQYF TGTGCCAGCAGCGTAATCGGCGGGAGCTACGAGCAGTACTTC
- TRBJ1-2 few TRBV30 CAWSVSYGYTF TGTGCCTGGAGTGTATCTTATGGCTACACCTTC
- TRBJ2-2 - TRBV7-2 CASSYPNSGFTGELFF TGTGCCAGCAGCTACCCTAATTCAGGGTTCACCGGGGAGCTGTTTTTT
- TRBJ1-1 - TRBV25-1 CASTPRGLLNTEAFF TGTGCCAGCACACCCAGGGGCCTATTGAACACTGAAGCTTTCTTT
- TRBJ2-7 - TRBV25-1 CASSDGAVGRYEQYF TGTGCCAGCAGTGATGGGGCGGTGGGTAGATACGAGCAGTACTTC
TRBD2 TRBJ2-1 few TRBV11-3 CASSLVREGNNEQFF TGTGCCAGCAGCTTAGTGCGGGAGGGTAACAATGAGCAGTTCTTC
- TRBJ1-6 - TRBV10-3 CAISDRANSPLHF TGTGCCATCAGTGACAGGGCGAATTCACCCCTCCACTTT
- TRBJ1-3 - TRBV7-9 CASSLDGATGNTIYF TGTGCCAGCAGCTTAGACGGTGCAACTGGAAACACCATATATTTT
- TRBJ2-7 few TRBV28 CASSSIVRAPYEQYF TGTGCCAGCAGTTCAATAGTGAGGGCTCCCTACGAGCAGTACTTC
TRBD2 TRBJ2-1 - TRBV7-2 CASSLVGTSNNEQFF TGTGCCAGCAGCTTAGTAGGGACTAGTAACAATGAGCAGTTCTTC
TRBD2 TRBJ2-1 - TRBV7-7 CASSPRAGAMDEQFF TGTGCTAGCAGCCCACGAGCGGGAGCAATGGATGAGCAGTTCTTC
- TRBJ1-2 - TRBV27 CASSSSPRDSYGYTF TGTGCCAGCAGTTCCTCCCCCAGGGATAGCTATGGCTACACCTTC
- TRBJ1-5 few TRBV9 CASSPGFQGGPQHF TGTGCCAGCAGCCCGGGGTTCCAAGGCGGGCCCCAGCATTTT
TRBD2 TRBJ2-7 - TRBV10-3 CAISEVVAGSYEQYF TGTGCCATCAGTGAGGTGGTAGCGGGGAGCTACGAGCAGTACTTC
- TRBJ2-1 - TRBV5-4 CASSTGLLYNEQFF TGTGCCAGCAGCACGGGACTTCTTTACAATGAGCAGTTCTTC